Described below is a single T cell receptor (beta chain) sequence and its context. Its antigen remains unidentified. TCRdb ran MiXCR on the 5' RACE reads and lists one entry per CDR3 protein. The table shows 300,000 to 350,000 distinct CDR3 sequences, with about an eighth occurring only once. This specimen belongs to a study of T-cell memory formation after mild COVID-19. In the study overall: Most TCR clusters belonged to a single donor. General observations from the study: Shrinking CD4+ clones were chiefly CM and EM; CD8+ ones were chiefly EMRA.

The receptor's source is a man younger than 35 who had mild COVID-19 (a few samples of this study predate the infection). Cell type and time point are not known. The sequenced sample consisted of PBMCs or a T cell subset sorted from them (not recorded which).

The CDR3 DNA reads as TGTGCCAGCAGCCGGATGACATGGGTGGATTCACCCCTCCACTTT. Protein sequence: CASSRMTWVDSPLHF. The V gene is TRBV3-1, the J gene TRBJ1-6; no firm D call. The CDR3 loop spans 15 amino acids. The germline V gene has CDR1 LGHDT and CDR2 YNNKEL (reference sequence). V was cut by 4 bases and J by 8 bases, with 15 bases left in between.